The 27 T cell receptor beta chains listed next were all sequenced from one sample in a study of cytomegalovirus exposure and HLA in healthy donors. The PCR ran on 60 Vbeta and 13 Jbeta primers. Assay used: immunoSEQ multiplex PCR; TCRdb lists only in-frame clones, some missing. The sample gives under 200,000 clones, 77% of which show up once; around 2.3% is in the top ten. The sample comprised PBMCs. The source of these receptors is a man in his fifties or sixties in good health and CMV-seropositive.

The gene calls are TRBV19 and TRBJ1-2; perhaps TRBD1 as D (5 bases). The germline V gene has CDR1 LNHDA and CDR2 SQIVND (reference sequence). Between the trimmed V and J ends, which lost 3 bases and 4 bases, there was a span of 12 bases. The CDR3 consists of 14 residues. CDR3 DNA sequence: TGTGCCAGTAGTATTAATGGGGCTGGCTATGGCTACACCTTC. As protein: CASSINGAGYGYTF.

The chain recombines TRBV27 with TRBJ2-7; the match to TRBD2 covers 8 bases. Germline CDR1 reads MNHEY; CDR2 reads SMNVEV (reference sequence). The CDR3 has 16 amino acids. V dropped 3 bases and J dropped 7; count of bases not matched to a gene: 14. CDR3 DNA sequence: TGTGCCAGCAGTTTGTCGGGCGGGAGGACTACGGGGGAGCAGTACTTC. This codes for CASSLSGGRTTGEQYF.

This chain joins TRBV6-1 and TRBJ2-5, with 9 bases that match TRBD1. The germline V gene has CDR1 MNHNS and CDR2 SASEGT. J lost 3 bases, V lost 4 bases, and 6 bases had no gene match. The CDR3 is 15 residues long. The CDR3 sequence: CASSVPGQGKETQYF. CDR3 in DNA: TGTGCCAGCAGTGTACCGGGACAGGGTAAAGAGACCCAGTACTTC.

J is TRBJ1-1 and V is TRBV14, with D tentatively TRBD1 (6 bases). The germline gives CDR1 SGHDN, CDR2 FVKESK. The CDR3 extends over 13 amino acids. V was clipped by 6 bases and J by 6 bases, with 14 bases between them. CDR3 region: CASRKGGRAEAFF. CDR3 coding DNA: TGTGCCAGCAGAAAAGGGGGGAGGGCTGAAGCTTTCTTT.

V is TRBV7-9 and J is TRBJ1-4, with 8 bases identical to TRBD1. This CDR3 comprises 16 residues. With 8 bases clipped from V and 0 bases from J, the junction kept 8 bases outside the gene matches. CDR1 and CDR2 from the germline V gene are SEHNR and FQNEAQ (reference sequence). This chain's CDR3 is CASQTGVAATNEKLFF. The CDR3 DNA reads TGTGCCAGCCAGACAGGGGTCGCGGCAACTAATGAAAAACTGTTTTTT.

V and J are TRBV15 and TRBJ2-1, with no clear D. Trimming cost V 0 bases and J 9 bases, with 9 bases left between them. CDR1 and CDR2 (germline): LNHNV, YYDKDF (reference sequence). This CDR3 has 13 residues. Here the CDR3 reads CATSRDLGREQFF. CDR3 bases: TGTGCCACCAGCAGAGATCTGGGCCGTGAGCAGTTCTTC.

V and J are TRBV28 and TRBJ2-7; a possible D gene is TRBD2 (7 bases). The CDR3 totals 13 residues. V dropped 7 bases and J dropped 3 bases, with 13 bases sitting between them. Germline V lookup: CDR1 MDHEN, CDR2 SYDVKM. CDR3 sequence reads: CASTIGGRYEQYF. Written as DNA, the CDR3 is TGTGCCAGCACTATCGGGGGGCGCTACGAGCAGTACTTC.

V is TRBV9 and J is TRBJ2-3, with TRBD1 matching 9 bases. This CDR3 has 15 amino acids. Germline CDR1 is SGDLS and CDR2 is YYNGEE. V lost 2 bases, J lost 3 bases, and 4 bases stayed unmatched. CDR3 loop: CASSVGQGNTDTQYF. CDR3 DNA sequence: TGTGCCAGCAGCGTCGGACAGGGGAATACAGATACGCAGTATTTT.

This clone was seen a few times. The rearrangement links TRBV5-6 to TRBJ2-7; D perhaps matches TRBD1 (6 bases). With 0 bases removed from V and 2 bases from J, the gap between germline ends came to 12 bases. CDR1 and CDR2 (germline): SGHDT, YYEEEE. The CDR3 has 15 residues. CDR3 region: CASSLGDTAPYEQYF. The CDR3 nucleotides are TGTGCCAGCAGCTTGGGGGACACGGCCCCCTACGAGCAGTACTTC.

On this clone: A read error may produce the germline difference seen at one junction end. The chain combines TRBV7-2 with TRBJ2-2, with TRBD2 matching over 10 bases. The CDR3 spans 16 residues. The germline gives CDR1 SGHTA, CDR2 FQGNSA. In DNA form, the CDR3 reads TGTGCCAGCAGCCTAGCGGGGGCCCGTATCACCGGGGAGCTGTTTTTT. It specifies CASSLAGARITGELFF.

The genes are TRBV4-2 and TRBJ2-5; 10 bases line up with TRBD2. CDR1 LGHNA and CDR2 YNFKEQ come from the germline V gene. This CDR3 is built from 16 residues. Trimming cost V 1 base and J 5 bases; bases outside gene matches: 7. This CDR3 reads CASSQVQGLAMETQYF. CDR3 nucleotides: TGTGCCAGCAGCCAAGTCCAGGGACTAGCGATGGAGACCCAGTACTTC.

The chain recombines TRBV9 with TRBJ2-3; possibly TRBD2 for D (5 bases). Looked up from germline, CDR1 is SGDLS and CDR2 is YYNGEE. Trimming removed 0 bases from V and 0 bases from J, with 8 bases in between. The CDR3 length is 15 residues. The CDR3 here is CASSVGGRSTDTQYF. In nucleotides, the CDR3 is TGTGCCAGCAGCGTAGGAGGGCGTAGCACAGATACGCAGTATTTT. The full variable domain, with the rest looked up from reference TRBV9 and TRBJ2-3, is DSGVTQTPKHLITATGQRVTLRCSPRSGDLSVYWYQQSLDQGLQFLIQYYNGEERAKGNILERFSAQQFPDLHSELNLSSLELGDSALYFCASSVGGRSTDTQYFGPGTRLTVL.

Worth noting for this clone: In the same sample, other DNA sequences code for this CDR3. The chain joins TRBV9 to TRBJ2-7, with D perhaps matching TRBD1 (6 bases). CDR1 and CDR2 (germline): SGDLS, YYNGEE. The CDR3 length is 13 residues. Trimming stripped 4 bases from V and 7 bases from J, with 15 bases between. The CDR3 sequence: CASSPGGGWEQYF. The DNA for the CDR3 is TGTGCCAGCAGCCCAGGTGGGGGCTGGGAGCAGTACTTC.

Here the CDR3 reads CASSQGWTANTEAFF. The CDR3 nucleotides are TGTGCCAGCAGCCAAGGCTGGACTGCGAACACTGAAGCTTTCTTT. The chain couples TRBV4-2 to TRBJ1-1, with unresolved D. Trimming removed 1 base at V and 1 base at J, with 10 bases between. The germline V gene encodes CDR1 LGHNA and CDR2 YNFKEQ. The CDR3 has 15 residues.

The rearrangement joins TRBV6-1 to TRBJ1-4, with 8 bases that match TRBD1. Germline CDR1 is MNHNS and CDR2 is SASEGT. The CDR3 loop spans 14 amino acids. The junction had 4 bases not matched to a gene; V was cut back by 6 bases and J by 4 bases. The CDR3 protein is CASRQDRDNEKLFF. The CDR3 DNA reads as TGTGCCAGCAGGCAGGACAGGGATAATGAAAAACTGTTTTTT.

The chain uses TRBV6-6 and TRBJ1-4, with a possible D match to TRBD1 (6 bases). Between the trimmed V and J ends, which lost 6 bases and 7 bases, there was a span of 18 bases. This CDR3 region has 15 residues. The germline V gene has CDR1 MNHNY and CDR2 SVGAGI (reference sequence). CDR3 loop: CASRHPGQQGEKLFF. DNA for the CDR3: TGTGCCAGCAGGCATCCGGGACAACAGGGTGAAAAACTGTTTTTT.

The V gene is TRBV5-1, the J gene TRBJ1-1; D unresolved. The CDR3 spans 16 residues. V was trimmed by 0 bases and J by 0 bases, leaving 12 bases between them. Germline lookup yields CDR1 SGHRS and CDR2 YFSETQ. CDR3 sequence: CASSLGGAGLNTEAFF. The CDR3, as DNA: TGCGCCAGCAGCTTGGGGGGAGCAGGCTTGAACACTGAAGCTTTCTTT.

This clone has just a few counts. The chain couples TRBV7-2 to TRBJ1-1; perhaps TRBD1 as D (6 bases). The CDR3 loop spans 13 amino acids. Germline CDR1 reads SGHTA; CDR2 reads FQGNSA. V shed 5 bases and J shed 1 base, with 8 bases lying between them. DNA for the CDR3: TGTGCCAGCAGCACACAGGGGAACACTGAAGCTTTCTTT. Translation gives CASSTQGNTEAFF.

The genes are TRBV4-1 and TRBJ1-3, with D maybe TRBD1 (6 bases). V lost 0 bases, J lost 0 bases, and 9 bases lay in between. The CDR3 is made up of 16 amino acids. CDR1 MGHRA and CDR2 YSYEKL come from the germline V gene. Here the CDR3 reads CASSQDTGSSGNTIYF. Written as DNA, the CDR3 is TGCGCCAGCAGCCAAGATACAGGGAGCTCTGGAAACACCATATATTTT.

This CDR3 reads CASSLEGQGTYNEQFF. CDR3 DNA sequence: TGTGCCAGCAGCTTGGAGGGACAGGGGACCTACAATGAGCAGTTCTTC. The rearrangement links TRBV5-4 to TRBJ2-1; 10 bases align to TRBD1. CDR3 length: 16 residues. V shed 0 bases, J shed 2 bases, and the junction held 2 bases outside the gene matches. Germline V lookup: CDR1 SGHNT, CDR2 YYREEE (reference sequence).

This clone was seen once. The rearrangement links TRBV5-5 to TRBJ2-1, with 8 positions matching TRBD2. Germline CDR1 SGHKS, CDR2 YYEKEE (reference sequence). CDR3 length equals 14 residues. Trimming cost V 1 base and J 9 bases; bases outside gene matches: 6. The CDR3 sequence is CASSLPGLVVEQFF. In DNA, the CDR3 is TGTGCCAGCAGCTTGCCGGGACTAGTGGTTGAGCAGTTCTTC.

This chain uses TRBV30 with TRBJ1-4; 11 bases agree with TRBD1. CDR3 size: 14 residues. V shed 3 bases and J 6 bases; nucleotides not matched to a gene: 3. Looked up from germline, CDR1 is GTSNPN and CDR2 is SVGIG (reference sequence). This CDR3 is CAWSRDRGYEKLFF. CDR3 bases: TGTGCCTGGAGCCGGGACAGGGGGTATGAAAAACTGTTTTTT.

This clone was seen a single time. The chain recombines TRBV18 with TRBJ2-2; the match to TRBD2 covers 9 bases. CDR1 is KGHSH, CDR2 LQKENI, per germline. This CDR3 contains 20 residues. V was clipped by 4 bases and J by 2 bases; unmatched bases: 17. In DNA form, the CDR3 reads TGTGCCAGCTCACGCCGACTCGGTAGCGGGGGCTCCCTAAACACCGGGGAGCTGTTTTTT. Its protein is CASSRRLGSGGSLNTGELFF.

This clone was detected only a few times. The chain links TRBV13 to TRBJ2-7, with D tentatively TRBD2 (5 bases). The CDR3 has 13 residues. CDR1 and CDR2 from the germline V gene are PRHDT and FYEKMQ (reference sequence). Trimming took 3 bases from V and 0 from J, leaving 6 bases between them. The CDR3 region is CASSFRDSYEQYF. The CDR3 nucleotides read TGTGCCAGCAGCTTCCGGGACTCCTACGAGCAGTACTTC.

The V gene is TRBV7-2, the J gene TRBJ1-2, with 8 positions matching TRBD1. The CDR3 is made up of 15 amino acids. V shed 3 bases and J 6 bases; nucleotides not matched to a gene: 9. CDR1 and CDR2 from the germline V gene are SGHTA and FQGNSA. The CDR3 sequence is CASSFDRGLIDGYTF. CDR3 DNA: TGTGCCAGCAGCTTTGACAGGGGACTAATTGATGGCTACACCTTC. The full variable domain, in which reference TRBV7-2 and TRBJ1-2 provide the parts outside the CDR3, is GAGVSQSPSNKVTEKGKDVELRCDPISGHTALYWYRQSLGQGLEFLIYFQGNSAPDKSGLPSDRFSAERTGGSVSTLTIQRTQQEDSAVYLCASSFDRGLIDGYTFGSGTRLTVV.

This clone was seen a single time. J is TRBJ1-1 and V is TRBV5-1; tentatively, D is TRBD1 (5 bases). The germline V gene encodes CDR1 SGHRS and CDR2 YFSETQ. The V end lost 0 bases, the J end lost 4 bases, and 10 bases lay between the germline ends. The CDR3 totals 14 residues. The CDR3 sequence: CASSLEGVGTEAFF. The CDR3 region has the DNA TGCGCCAGCAGCTTGGAAGGGGTAGGCACTGAAGCTTTCTTT.

CDR3 coding DNA: TGTGCCAGCTCACCCCCATTAGAGCGTTCTGGAAACACCATATATTTT. Protein sequence: CASSPPLERSGNTIYF. The chain has TRBV18 and TRBJ1-3; no definite D call. V shed 3 bases and J shed 1 base, with 13 bases lying between them. CDR1 is KGHSH, CDR2 LQKENI, per germline. The CDR3 runs to 16 residues.